The subject of this entry is one T cell receptor beta chain. The entry originates in a study of blood T cell repertoires in COVID-19. The germline gives CDR1 KGHSH, CDR2 LQKENI. Trimming cost V 2 bases and J 3 bases, with 19 bases left between them. This CDR3 has 17 residues. In terms of age and location, participants ranged from roughly 18 to 90 years and lived in about two dozen US areas. Only in-frame clones appear in the TCRdb table, and some are missing; sequencing was by immunoSEQ multiplex PCR. Of roughly 270,000 clones in the sample, 82% were seen once. Sequencing input: PBMCs or T cells enriched from blood (not recorded which). This clonotype was sampled from a middle-aged man who had been exposed to COVID-19. The chain is built from TRBV18 and TRBJ1-1, with D tentatively TRBD1 (6 bases). This chain's CDR3 is CASSPWGVGARDTEAFF. The CDR3 nucleotides read TGTGCCAGCTCACCATGGGGTGTGGGGGCGAGGGACACTGAAGCTTTCTTT.